Each of the 15 T cell receptor beta chains below was sequenced from the same sample in a study of Ad26.COV2.S vaccination and SARS-CoV-2 variants. Produced via immunoSEQ multiplex PCR; TCRdb's table is partial and in-frame only. Among 350,000 to 600,000 clones listed, about nine tenths were seen once. Treatment of the sample: some 19 received Ad26.COV2.S at low or high dose, single or two shots; several received placebo; per-sample allocation not given. Sampling took place 63 days after the first vaccine or placebo injection. The sequencing used peripheral blood, collected in a trial of Ad26.COV2.S vaccine versus placebo. The receptors stem from a person aged 18-65 years who received the Ad26.COV2.S COVID-19 vaccine or a placebo.

The rearrangement uses TRBV30 and TRBJ1-5, with 9 bases matching TRBD1. The CDR3 length is 16 residues. The trim removed 0 bases at V and 4 bases at J, leaving 7 bases unmatched. Germline V CDR1 and CDR2: GTSNPN, SVGIG (reference sequence). The CDR3 protein is CAWSVGVGTGNQPQHF. The CDR3 DNA reads TGTGCCTGGAGTGTAGGGGTGGGGACAGGGAATCAGCCCCAGCATTTT.

This clone occurred a few times. This chain's CDR3 is CASSEYLGETQYF. CDR3 nucleotide sequence: TGTGCCAGCAGTGAATATCTTGGCGAGACCCAGTACTTC. This chain links TRBV6-1 with TRBJ2-5, with D uncertain. The germline gives CDR1 MNHNS, CDR2 SASEGT. The CDR3 totals 13 residues. V gave up 2 bases and J gave up 5 bases, with 9 bases separating them.

V usage is TRBV5-1 and J usage is TRBJ2-3; no firm D call. CDR3 length: 14 amino acids. The germline V gene has CDR1 SGHRS and CDR2 YFSETQ. V was pared by 0 bases and J by 5 bases, with 10 bases between. CDR3 bases: TGCGCCAGCAGCTTGGCTTCTTCCGGAGATACGCAGTATTTT. Encoded protein: CASSLASSGDTQYF.

The rearrangement joins TRBV5-1 to TRBJ1-1; D gene unclear. Germline V gene lookup returns CDR1 SGHRS and CDR2 YFSETQ. Trimming stripped 0 bases from V and 1 base from J, with 7 bases between. The CDR3 runs 14 residues. CDR3 sequence reads: CASSLDYQNTEAFF. Here the CDR3 DNA reads TGCGCCAGCAGCTTGGATTACCAGAACACTGAAGCTTTCTTT. The variable domain in full, with the rest retrieved from reference TRBV5-1 and TRBJ1-1, is KAGVTQTPRYLIKTRGQQVTLSCSPISGHRSVSWYQQTPGQGLQFLFEYFSETQRNKGNFPGRFSGRQFSNSRSEMNVSTLELGDSALYLCASSLDYQNTEAFFGQGTRLTVV.

V is TRBV3-1 (or the pseudogene TRBV3-2) and J is TRBJ1-2; D possibly corresponds to TRBD1 (5 bases). V lost 1 base, J lost 9 bases, and 12 bases lay in between. The CDR3 runs 13 residues. CDR1 and CDR2 from the germline V gene are LGHDT and YNNKEL (reference sequence). In DNA, the CDR3 is TGTGCCAGCAGCCAAGGGCAGGGTTCGAGCTACACCTTC. As protein: CASSQGQGSSYTF.

This chain uses TRBV30 with TRBJ2-7, with a tentative D call TRBD2 (5 bases). CDR1 is GTSNPN, CDR2 SVGIG, per germline (reference sequence). V lost 0 bases to trimming and J lost 3 bases, with 9 bases between them. This CDR3 region has 13 residues. CDR3 amino acids: CAWSVQTIYEQYF. The CDR3 bases are TGTGCCTGGAGTGTACAGACTATCTACGAGCAGTACTTC. The full variable domain, completed using reference TRBV30 and TRBJ2-7, is SQTIHQWPATLVQPVGSPLSLECTVEGTSNPNLYWYRQAAGRGLQLLFYSVGIGQISSEVPQNLSASRPQDRQFILSSKKLLLSDSGFYLCAWSVQTIYEQYFGPGTRLTVT.

The chain has TRBV7-9 and TRBJ1-1; D remains unclear. The ends were cut back, 4 bases at V and 3 bases at J, with 6 bases in the middle. CDR1 is SEHNR, CDR2 FQNEAQ, per germline (reference sequence). The CDR3 spans 12 residues. CDR3: CASSSEYTEAFF. CDR3 sequence (DNA): TGTGCCAGCAGCTCAGAGTACACTGAAGCTTTCTTT.

This clone came up a few times. The chain couples TRBV5-4 to TRBJ2-1; 10 positions agree with TRBD1. The CDR3 consists of 14 residues. J gave up 10 bases and V 0 bases, and 4 bases lay outside the gene matches. In germline, CDR1 is SGHNT, CDR2 YYREEE (reference sequence). The CDR3 loop is CASSLGQGASEQFF. The CDR3 nucleotides read TGTGCCAGCAGCTTGGGACAGGGGGCTAGCGAGCAGTTCTTC. Filled out from reference TRBV5-4 and TRBJ2-1, the complete variable domain reads ETGVTQSPTHLIKTRGQQVTLRCSSQSGHNTVSWYQQALGQGPQFIFQYYREEENGRGNFPPRFSGLQFPNYSSELNVNALELDDSALYLCASSLGQGASEQFFGPGTRLTVL.

The V call is TRBV15, the J call TRBJ2-3, with 11 bases matching TRBD2. Germline loops: CDR1 LNHNV, CDR2 YYDKDF (reference sequence). The CDR3 is 16 amino acids. V lost 6 bases and J lost 2; bases outside the gene matches: 7. CDR3 DNA sequence: TGTGCCACCAGTCCCGGGACTAGCGGATTCACAGATACGCAGTATTTT. This sequence encodes CATSPGTSGFTDTQYF.

The rearrangement uses TRBV7-8 and TRBJ1-5; D not resolved. CDR1 SGHVS and CDR2 FQNEAQ come from the germline V gene. The CDR3 covers 17 residues. V dropped 5 bases and J dropped 3 bases, with 20 bases sitting between them. The CDR3, as DNA: TGTGCCAGCAGCCTCCCGTTGAGGGCAGGTATCAATCAGCCCCAGCATTTT. It encodes CASSLPLRAGINQPQHF. Looking up the rest from reference TRBV7-8 and TRBJ1-5 gives the full variable domain: GAGVSQSPRYKVAKRGQDVALRCDPISGHVSLFWYQQALGQGPEFLTYFQNEAQLDKSGLPSDRFFAERPEGSVSTLKIQRTQQEDSAVYLCASSLPLRAGINQPQHFGDGTRLSIL.

The chain recombines TRBV18 with TRBJ2-7; D call uncertain. Trimming removed 2 bases from V and 3 bases from J, with 8 bases in between. Germline CDR1 and CDR2: KGHSH and LQKENI. This CDR3 is 13 amino acids long. CDR3 region: CASSPTENYEQYF. The CDR3 DNA is TGTGCCAGCTCACCAACCGAGAACTACGAGCAGTACTTC.

The CDR3 region has the DNA TGTGCCAGCTCACCACAGAGGGTCTCCTACGAGCAGTACTTC. Residues: CASSPQRVSYEQYF. The rearrangement joins TRBV18 to TRBJ2-7, with a tentative D call TRBD2 (5 bases). Germline CDR1 and CDR2: KGHSH and LQKENI. CDR3 length: 14 amino acids. Trimming took 1 base from V and 0 from J, leaving 7 bases between them.

This chain connects TRBV7-2 to TRBJ1-2, with D uncertain. V gave up 4 bases and J gave up 4 bases, with 10 bases separating them. This CDR3 region has 13 residues. CDR1 and CDR2 (germline): SGHTA, FQGNSA. This CDR3 reads CASSYPVPYGYTF. CDR3 nucleotides: TGTGCCAGCAGCTATCCGGTCCCCTATGGCTACACCTTC.

This chain uses TRBV11-1 with TRBJ2-3, with TRBD2 identical over 11 bases. The CDR3 sequence is 14 residues long. V gave up 5 bases and J gave up 5 bases; unmatched junction bases: 3. The germline V gene has CDR1 SGHAT and CDR2 FQDESV (reference sequence). The CDR3 bases are TGTGCCAGCAGCCCCGGACTAGCGGGAGATACGCAGTATTTT. This encodes CASSPGLAGDTQYF.

The chain carries TRBV7-6 and TRBJ1-2, with 7 nucleotides matching TRBD1. Germline assignment: CDR1 SGHVS and CDR2 FNYEAQ. This CDR3 comprises 14 residues. Unmatched junction bases numbered 5, after V lost 3 bases and J lost 4 bases. The CDR3 nucleotides read TGTGCCAGCAGCTTGGGACAGACCGGCTATGGCTACACCTTC. Amino acids: CASSLGQTGYGYTF.